This T cell receptor (beta chain) was documented in a study of T-cell memory formation after mild COVID-19. TCRdb analysed the 5' RACE reads with MiXCR anew, one entry per CDR3 protein. The data contain under 450,000 distinct CDR3 sequences, about 20% of them singletons. The sample holds a few counts of this clonotype. The CDR3 is 11 residues long. Germline CDR1 is DFQATT and CDR2 is SNEGSKA (reference sequence). V was pared by 7 bases and J by 3 bases, with 10 bases between. This TCR was sampled from a man aged 18 to 29 who had mild COVID-19 (a few samples of this study predate the infection). Cell type and time point are not known. The chain couples TRBV20-1 to TRBJ2-7; possibly TRBD1 for D (6 bases). The source material was PBMCs or a T cell subset sorted from them (not recorded which). In DNA, the CDR3 is TGCAGTGGGGAGACAGGCTACGAGCAGTACTTC. Protein sequence: CSGETGYEQYF.